The clone carrying this T cell receptor (beta chain) showed up just a few times. Its antigen is unidentified. This sample is drawn from a study of OX40 agonist ivuxolimab in advanced cancers. The study's findings and limits: The average count of expanded clones was higher among CD8+ T cells than among CD4+. The antigens recognized by the expanded peripheral T cells, that is their antigen specificity, were not determined. At doses 0.1 to 3.0 mg/kg, CD4+ and CD8+ clones expanded.

Generated by immunoSEQ multiplex PCR, the TCRdb table keeps only in-frame clones and is missing some. The table has tens of thousands of clones, roughly 87% seen once. V trimming: 3 bases; J trimming: 8 bases; junction bases outside the gene matches: 12. Per germline, CDR1 SGDLS and CDR2 YYNGEE. This CDR3 has 16 residues. The clonotype comes from an adult with an advanced solid tumor such as melanoma, head and neck, liver or kidney cancer. Sequenced material: CD4+ or CD8+ T cells sorted from blood, taken in a trial of the OX40 agonist ivuxolimab. The chain recombines TRBV9 with TRBJ1-4; 8 bases are a match to TRBD1. CDR3: CASSESPGQGPEKLFF. CDR3 DNA: TGTGCCAGCAGCGAGTCCCCCGGACAGGGTCCGGAAAAACTGTTTTTT.